What follows are 17 T cell receptor beta chains derived from one specimen sequenced in a study of T-cell reconstitution after alpha-beta-depleted transplantation in children. During its preparation, the TCRbeta library received unique molecular identifiers. TCRdb processed the PCR reads anew with MiXCR; each CDR3 protein has one entry. This sample has 450,000 to 600,000 distinct CDR3 sequences, with 32% found just once. The sequencing here drew on PBMCs from the stem cell graft donor, taken from the stem cell graft. Receptors were obtained from a human donor who donated a stem cell graft to a child with aplastic anemia.

This clonotype was seen just once. The V gene is TRBV15, the J gene TRBJ2-5, with TRBD2 identical over 13 bases. This CDR3 is built from 16 residues. The germline V gene encodes CDR1 LNHNV and CDR2 YYDKDF (reference sequence). V dropped 0 bases and J dropped 6; count of bases not matched to a gene: 4. The CDR3 DNA follows: TGTGCCACCAGCAGAGAACTAGCGGGAGGGAGGAAGACCCAGTACTTC. Translating gives CATSRELAGGRKTQYF.

This clonotype was seen only a few times. CDR3 sequence: CASSSRDRRNEQFF. In DNA form, the CDR3 reads TGTGCCAGCAGCTCCCGGGACAGGCGCAATGAGCAGTTCTTC. V is TRBV9 and J is TRBJ2-1, with 8 bases that match TRBD1. The CDR3 totals 14 residues. V lost 4 bases and J lost 6; bases outside the gene matches: 6. Germline assignment: CDR1 SGDLS and CDR2 YYNGEE.

This clonotype showed up just a few times. J is TRBJ1-1 and V is TRBV7-2; TRBD1 is a possible D gene (5 bases). Germline V gene data show CDR1 as SGHTA and CDR2 as FQGNSA. There are 15 residues in the CDR3. Trimming pared 5 bases from V and 5 bases from J, leaving 18 bases between. CDR3 amino acids: CASSPTVGAGTEAFF. The CDR3 nucleotides read TGTGCCAGCAGCCCTACGGTAGGGGCCGGAACTGAAGCTTTCTTT.

The chain combines TRBV20-1 with TRBJ2-2; 7 bases map to TRBD1. Trimming removed 0 bases from V and 6 bases from J; junction bases left unmatched: 1. Germline V gene data show CDR1 as DFQATT and CDR2 as SNEGSKA (reference sequence). The CDR3 is 13 residues long. Here the CDR3 reads CSARDTGAGELFF. DNA for the CDR3: TGCAGTGCTAGAGATACAGGGGCCGGGGAGCTGTTTTTT.

There are many counts of this clonotype. The chain employs TRBV12-3 or TRBV12-4 and TRBJ1-2; 7 bases line up with TRBD1. This CDR3 comprises 12 residues. V shed 6 bases and J 6 bases; nucleotides not matched to a gene: 4. The CDR3 reads CASSRQGDGYTF. In nucleotides, the CDR3 is TGTGCCAGCAGCCGTCAGGGGGATGGCTACACCTTC.

The gene calls are TRBV6-2 or TRBV6-3 and TRBJ2-7; D might be TRBD2 (5 bases). Germline CDR1 MNHEY, CDR2 SVGEGT. The CDR3 consists of 13 residues. V was cut by 0 bases and J by 3 bases, with 6 bases left in between. The CDR3 sequence: CASSYSGIYEQYV. The CDR3 DNA sequence: TGTGCCAGCAGTTACTCCGGGATCTACGAGCAGTACGTC.

The rearrangement links TRBV7-2 to TRBJ1-1, with D perhaps matching TRBD1 (5 bases). Germline V gene data show CDR1 as SGHTA and CDR2 as FQGNSA. CDR3 length: 14 residues. Trimming removed 7 bases at V and 0 bases at J, with 12 bases between. For the CDR3, the DNA is TGTGCCAGCACCTCGGGACCTATGAACACTGAAGCTTTCTTT. Residues: CASTSGPMNTEAFF.

V and J are TRBV20-1 and TRBJ1-6, with 9 bases identical to TRBD1. The CDR3 runs to 15 residues. The germline gives CDR1 DFQATT, CDR2 SNEGSKA (reference sequence). V shed 2 bases, J shed 7 bases, and the junction held 6 bases outside the gene matches. CDR3 bases: TGCAGTGCTAGATTAGGACAGGGGACCAATTCACCCCTCCACTTT. As protein: CSARLGQGTNSPLHF.

This clonotype has only a few counts. This sequence joins TRBV7-2 and TRBJ2-5; 7 positions match TRBD2. The CDR3 length is 12 residues. J lost 5 bases, V lost 11 bases, and 8 bases had no gene match. Germline V lookup: CDR1 SGHTA, CDR2 FQGNSA. The CDR3 loop is CALGRASETQYF. CDR3 nucleotide sequence: TGTGCCTTGGGGAGGGCCAGCGAGACCCAGTACTTC.

This clonotype showed up just a few times. The V and J genes are TRBV24-1 and TRBJ2-1; D is unresolved. V was trimmed by 6 bases and J by 6 bases, leaving 8 bases between them. The CDR3 has 12 amino acids. Germline CDR1 KGHDR, CDR2 SFDVKD. The CDR3 nucleotides are TGTGCCACCAGTCCGGCGAGCAATGAGCAGTTCTTC. Its protein product is CATSPASNEQFF.

The rearrangement uses TRBV29-1 and TRBJ2-4; 7 positions match TRBD1. CDR1 and CDR2 from the germline V gene are SQVTM and ANQGSEA. The CDR3 extends over 15 amino acids. The V gene end was trimmed by 3 bases and the J gene end by 2 bases; junction bases not matched to a gene: 7. The CDR3 is CSVEARQGSKNIQYF. The DNA for the CDR3 is TGCAGCGTTGAGGCCCGACAGGGTTCCAAAAACATTCAGTACTTC.

The CDR3: CSARASGSYEQYF. CDR3 nucleotide sequence: TGCAGTGCTAGAGCTAGCGGGAGCTACGAGCAGTACTTC. V usage is TRBV20-1 and J usage is TRBJ2-7; 10 bases agree with TRBD2. The CDR3 covers 13 residues. The V gene end was trimmed by 1 base and the J gene end by 3 bases; junction bases not matched to a gene: 0. Germline V lookup: CDR1 DFQATT, CDR2 SNEGSKA (reference sequence).

This clonotype appeared a few times. This chain uses TRBV7-7 with TRBJ2-7, with 7 bases matching TRBD2. In germline, CDR1 is SSHAT, CDR2 FNYEAQ (reference sequence). CDR3 length equals 15 residues. J gave up 1 base and V 5 bases, and 8 bases lay outside the gene matches. The CDR3 loop reads CASSPSSGASYEQYF. DNA for the CDR3: TGTGCCAGCAGCCCCTCCAGCGGGGCATCCTACGAGCAGTACTTC.

CDR3: CASSFNLIDTQYF. The DNA of the CDR3 is TGTGCCAGCAGTTTTAATCTTATAGATACGCAGTATTTT. The chain has TRBV28 and TRBJ2-3; D not certain. The germline gives CDR1 MDHEN, CDR2 SYDVKM. The V gene lost 3 bases and the J gene lost 5 bases, with 9 bases spanning the gap. The CDR3 is 13 residues long.

This chain uses TRBV7-9 with TRBJ2-5, with D possibly TRBD1 on 5 matching bases. This CDR3 has 13 amino acids. CDR1 and CDR2 (germline): SEHNR, FQNEAQ (reference sequence). V was clipped by 6 bases and J by 1 base, with 9 bases between them. The CDR3 protein is CASRPDSQETQYF. CDR3 nucleotides: TGTGCCAGCAGACCTGACAGCCAAGAGACCCAGTACTTC.

This clonotype was recorded a few times. V and J are TRBV6-1 and TRBJ1-2, with 7 bases lining up with TRBD1. The V gene's germline CDR1 is MNHNS and CDR2 SASEGT. Losses at the gene ends were 6 bases for V and 2 bases for J; bases not matched to a gene: 9. The CDR3 loop spans 15 amino acids. The CDR3 region is CASRETIGGNYGYTF. In DNA form, the CDR3 reads TGTGCCAGCAGGGAAACGATAGGGGGCAACTATGGCTACACCTTC.

This chain connects TRBV19 to TRBJ1-5; possible D gene TRBD1, 5 bases. Trimming cost V 1 base and J 4 bases, with 11 bases left between them. CDR3 length: 15 amino acids. CDR1 and CDR2 (germline): LNHDA, SQIVND (reference sequence). The CDR3 nucleotides are TGTGCCAGTAGTATAGCCAGGGTGGCAAATCAGCCCCAGCATTTT. It is translated as CASSIARVANQPQHF. The full variable domain, with the rest looked up from reference TRBV19 and TRBJ1-5, is DGGITQSPKYLFRKEGQNVTLSCEQNLNHDAMYWYRQDPGQGLRLIYYSQIVNDFQKGDIAEGYSVSREKKESFPLTVTSAQKNPTAFYLCASSIARVANQPQHFGDGTRLSIL.